A single TCR beta chain is shown here with its context. This entry is derived from a study of T cell changes during pregnancy in multiple sclerosis. This CDR3 is built from 16 residues. V gave up 1 base and J gave up 0 bases, with 7 bases separating them. The germline V gene has CDR1 LNHNV and CDR2 YYDKDF (reference sequence). The assay was immunoSEQ multiplex PCR, and TCRdb's table has in-frame clones only and misses some. The table records 50,000 or so clones, around 89% of them present only once. This receptor was identified in a female donor with multiple sclerosis, enrolled in a pregnancy study. The sample consisted of CD8+ T cells from peripheral blood mononuclear cells, taken in the second trimester of pregnancy. This chain joins TRBV15 and TRBJ2-6, with D perhaps TRBD2 (5 bases). In DNA, the CDR3 is TGTGCCACCAGCAGAGGGGAGATCTCTGGGGCCAACGTCCTGACTTTC. Encoded protein: CATSRGEISGANVLTF.